A single sample is the source of the 20 T cell receptor beta chains below, sequenced in a study of blood T cell repertoires in COVID-19. Sequencing was performed with immunoSEQ multiplex PCR; in TCRdb, only in-frame clones are kept and a portion is missing. This table holds approximately 250,000 clones, more than 80% found once. Source material: peripheral blood. The receptors here all came from a man under 40 who had recovered from COVID-19.

In nucleotides, the CDR3 is TGTGCCAGTAGTATACTGGGCCCGAAACCCGGGGAGCTGTTTTTT. It specifies CASSILGPKPGELFF. The chain combines TRBV19 with TRBJ2-2, with no clear D. This CDR3 is 15 amino acids long. The germline V gene has CDR1 LNHDA and CDR2 SQIVND (reference sequence). The V gene lost 2 bases and the J gene lost 6 bases, with 13 bases spanning the gap.

The chain joins TRBV6-5 to TRBJ2-5; 9 positions agree with TRBD2. The CDR3 loop spans 14 amino acids. Trimming cost V 8 bases and J 5 bases; bases outside gene matches: 9. Germline V lookup: CDR1 MNHEY, CDR2 SVGAGI. CDR3 residues: CASSAGGSSETQYF. CDR3 DNA sequence: TGTGCCAGCTCCGCGGGGGGGTCCTCGGAGACCCAGTACTTC.

CDR3 bases: TGTGCCAGCTCACCGGGGCCGAGGACAGGGGCTAACTATGGCTACACCTTC. Translation gives CASSPGPRTGANYGYTF. The chain combines TRBV18 with TRBJ1-2; 9 bases fit TRBD1. The V gene end was trimmed by 3 bases and the J gene end by 0 bases; junction bases not matched to a gene: 8. The length of the CDR3 is 17 residues. Per germline, CDR1 KGHSH and CDR2 LQKENI.

V and J are TRBV5-1 and TRBJ1-1; 9 bases agree with TRBD1. Losses at the gene ends were 3 bases for V and 0 bases for J; bases not matched to a gene: 9. The CDR3 extends over 17 amino acids. The germline V gene encodes CDR1 SGHRS and CDR2 YFSETQ. The CDR3 loop is CASSWAVQGAVNTEAFF. The DNA of the CDR3 is TGCGCCAGCAGCTGGGCGGTACAGGGGGCAGTGAACACTGAAGCTTTCTTT.

V usage is TRBV6-6 and J usage is TRBJ2-1; 10 bases align to TRBD2. CDR1 and CDR2 from the germline V gene are MNHNY and SVGAGI (reference sequence). The CDR3 totals 16 residues. V dropped 2 bases and J dropped 8; count of bases not matched to a gene: 9. CDR3 residues: CASSYPVLAGEDEQFF. The CDR3 nucleotides read TGTGCCAGCAGTTACCCCGTCCTAGCGGGGGAGGATGAGCAGTTCTTC.

The V gene is TRBV4-2, the J gene TRBJ2-3; maybe TRBD2 (6 bases). V was shortened by 0 bases and J by 4 bases, with 20 bases between the two germline ends. From germline, CDR1 is LGHNA and CDR2 YNFKEQ. The length of the CDR3 is 18 residues. CDR3 amino acids: CASSQDKSRGLRADTQYF. CDR3 nucleotides: TGTGCCAGCAGCCAAGATAAGTCGCGGGGACTGCGGGCAGATACGCAGTATTTT.

The chain links TRBV24-1 to TRBJ1-5, with 9 bases that match TRBD1. CDR1 and CDR2 from the germline V gene are KGHDR and SFDVKD. CDR3 length: 15 residues. The ends lost 3 bases at V and 9 bases at J; junction bases unmatched: 8. For the CDR3, the DNA is TGTGCCACCAGTGATGACAGGGGGGAGTTGAGGCCCCAGCATTTT. Amino acids: CATSDDRGELRPQHF.

This sequence joins TRBV6-5 and TRBJ1-4; D may be TRBD1 (5 bases). Trimming removed 4 bases at V and 0 bases at J, with 9 bases between. The CDR3 runs to 15 residues. The V gene's germline CDR1 is MNHEY and CDR2 SVGAGI. The CDR3 region is CASSSGLATNEKLFF. DNA of the CDR3: TGTGCCAGCAGTTCGGGACTTGCAACTAATGAAAAACTGTTTTTT.

This CDR3 reads CATSRGHSSGANVLTF. The CDR3 DNA reads TGTGCCACCAGCAGGGGACACTCCTCTGGGGCCAACGTCCTGACTTTC. The chain combines TRBV15 with TRBJ2-6; D perhaps matches TRBD1 (6 bases). The CDR3 is 16 amino acids. Germline loops: CDR1 LNHNV, CDR2 YYDKDF (reference sequence). The V end was cut by 3 bases, the J end by 0 bases, with 9 bases between.

This chain uses TRBV11-3 with TRBJ1-1, with TRBD1 matching over 8 bases. Germline V gene lookup returns CDR1 SGHNT and CDR2 YENEEA. The CDR3 extends over 14 amino acids. The V segment lost 5 bases and the J segment 4 bases; nucleotides outside the gene matches: 6. The CDR3 protein is CASSVGQGGTEAFF. CDR3 DNA: TGTGCCAGCAGCGTCGGACAGGGAGGCACTGAAGCTTTCTTT.

The chain recombines TRBV6-5 with TRBJ1-5; D gene uncertain. The CDR3 sequence is 14 residues long. V lost 7 bases and J lost 1, with 11 bases in between. From germline, CDR1 is MNHEY and CDR2 SVGAGI. The CDR3 sequence is CASMRGGSNQPQHF. The CDR3 nucleotides read TGTGCCAGCATGCGGGGTGGGAGCAATCAGCCCCAGCATTTT.

The chain links TRBV6-6 to TRBJ2-5; TRBD2 might be the D (5 bases). This CDR3 has 14 amino acids. Germline values: CDR1 MNHNY, CDR2 SVGAGI (reference sequence). V lost 2 bases, J lost 2 bases, and 9 bases lay in between. CDR3 sequence: CASSYPGYQETQYF. The CDR3 DNA follows: TGTGCCAGCAGTTACCCGGGATATCAAGAGACCCAGTACTTC.

The CDR3 loop reads CASSRVDRDSYEQYF. The CDR3 bases are TGTGCCAGCAGTCGGGTCGACAGGGATTCCTACGAGCAGTACTTC. This chain links TRBV6-2 or TRBV6-3 with TRBJ2-7, with 7 nucleotides matching TRBD1. J gave up 1 base and V 5 bases, and 8 bases lay outside the gene matches. CDR1 is MNHEY and CDR2 is SVGEGT in the germline V gene. The CDR3 runs to 15 residues.

This rearrangement joins TRBV6-5 to TRBJ2-1; 13 bases line up with TRBD2. The J segment lost 2 bases and the V segment lost 4 bases, leaving 2 bases of the junction unmatched. The germline V gene encodes CDR1 MNHEY and CDR2 SVGAGI. This CDR3 contains 16 residues. The DNA for the CDR3 is TGTGCCAGCAGTTTCACTAGCGGGGGGGCCTACAATGAGCAGTTCTTC. Amino acid sequence: CASSFTSGGAYNEQFF.

This chain uses TRBV19 with TRBJ1-1; 8 bases are a match to TRBD1. The CDR3 loop spans 18 amino acids. CDR1 and CDR2 from the germline V gene are LNHDA and SQIVND (reference sequence). The trim removed 3 bases at V and 1 base at J, leaving 13 bases unmatched. CDR3 residues: CASSMDWGTGSGNTEAFF. CDR3 in DNA: TGTGCCAGTAGTATGGACTGGGGGACAGGCTCGGGGAACACTGAAGCTTTCTTT.

V usage is TRBV19 and J usage is TRBJ2-1, with D possibly matching TRBD1 (7 bases). Trimming took 10 bases from V and 7 from J, leaving 20 bases between them. The CDR3 loop spans 14 amino acids. Germline assignment: CDR1 LNHDA and CDR2 SQIVND (reference sequence). As DNA, the CDR3 is TGTGCCACCCATGCAGGGGGGCCGAGGAATGAGCAGTTCTTC. Amino acid sequence: CATHAGGPRNEQFF.

The CDR3 DNA reads TGTGCCAGCAGCCTAAACTATGGCTACACCTTC. Translated: CASSLNYGYTF. V and J are TRBV5-6 and TRBJ1-2; D is unclear. The V and J ends lost 4 bases and 2 bases respectively, with 3 bases between them. This CDR3 comprises 11 residues. Germline V CDR1 and CDR2: SGHDT, YYEEEE. Based on the CDR3 plus reference TRBV5-6 and TRBJ1-2, the full variable domain is DAGVTQSPTHLIKTRGQQVTLRCSPKSGHDTVSWYQQALGQGPQFIFQYYEEEERQRGNFPDRFSGHQFPNYSSELNVNALLLGDSALYLCASSLNYGYTFGSGTRLTVV.

J is TRBJ2-5 and V is TRBV6-6; the D gene is possibly TRBD1 (6 bases). CDR1 and CDR2 (germline): MNHNY, SVGAGI (reference sequence). The CDR3 runs to 12 residues. V lost 2 bases, J lost 5 bases, and 6 bases lay in between. The CDR3 protein is CASSYGGETQYF. CDR3 DNA sequence: TGTGCCAGCAGTTACGGGGGCGAGACCCAGTACTTC.

The rearrangement links TRBV19 to TRBJ1-5, with D unclear. The germline V gene encodes CDR1 LNHDA and CDR2 SQIVND (reference sequence). Trimming took off 7 bases at V and 11 bases at J, with 18 bases between the two ends. The CDR3 contains 13 residues. CDR3 coding DNA: TGTGCCAGTACCCCTGAGGGTCCAGAGGCCCAGCATTTT. Translating it yields CASTPEGPEAQHF.

The V and J genes are TRBV28 and TRBJ1-2, with D unresolved. From germline, CDR1 is MDHEN and CDR2 SYDVKM. The CDR3 consists of 13 residues. V lost 3 bases and J lost 2, with 7 bases in between. CDR3 coding DNA: TGTGCCAGCAGTTTCGGGTCGAACTATGGCTACACCTTC. It translates to CASSFGSNYGYTF.